The 17 T cell receptor beta chains reported below all come from one sample, sequenced in a study of T-cell reconstitution after alpha-beta-depleted transplantation in children (TCRdb year 2016). Results and caveats for the whole study, not just this receptor: Hyperexpanded clone frequencies declined over subsequent months; after one year, T-cell counts and TCRbeta diversity were mostly attributed to newly produced T cells.

To prepare the library, PCR was applied. Instrument on record: Illumina HiSeq 2500. Molecular barcoding was employed in the preparation of TCR libraries, with unique molecular identifiers being used to normalize TCRbeta repertoire quantification. TCRdb reran the public reads through fastp at Q25 and MiXCR, keeping productive beta chains. Rows are unified per CDR3 protein, each entry keeping the most common DNA and genes. This sample lists around 270,000 distinct CDR3 sequences; 6% to 10% were detected once. The ten largest clones represent approximately 9.6% of the sample. No antigens are known for them. Explained via the paper, the treatment or condition label denotes: allogeneic hematopoietic cell transplantation with graft depleted of TCRalphabeta T cells and CD19 B cells. The source was peripheral blood, collected 360 days after TCRalphabeta/CD19-depleted stem cell transplant. All receptors derive from a female patient between 2 and 10 years old who had a stem cell transplant for Fanconi anemia, so the T cells may come from the graft donor.

This clonotype was seen more than once but under ten times. The J gene is TRBJ2-3, the V gene TRBV7-3; the match to TRBD2 covers 9 bases. Germline assignment: CDR1 SGHTA and CDR2 FQGTGA. With V trimmed by 0 bases and J by 5 bases, 18 bases remained unmatched. This CDR3 contains 20 residues. CDR3 amino acids: CASSLTTGNGGGALLDTQYF. CDR3 coding DNA: TGTGCCAGCAGCTTAACTACGGGAAACGGCGGGGGGGCCTTGTTAGATACGCAGTATTTT.

This clonotype has ten or more counts. The chain links TRBV4-1 to TRBJ1-1, with D unresolved. The CDR3 sequence is 11 residues long. With 1 base removed from V and 8 bases from J, the gap between germline ends came to 5 bases. Germline CDR1 MGHRA, CDR2 YSYEKL. CDR3 protein: CASSQGIEAFF. In nucleotides, the CDR3 is TGCGCCAGCAGCCAAGGGATAGAAGCTTTCTTT.

This clonotype occurred many times. The chain has TRBV7-3 and TRBJ2-6; 7 positions agree with TRBD1. Trimming at V came to 5 bases and at J to 4 bases, leaving 11 bases not matched to a gene. Germline V lookup: CDR1 SGHTA, CDR2 FQGTGA. The CDR3 runs to 17 residues. CDR3 residues: CASSLRITGDGANVLTF. As DNA, the CDR3 is TGTGCCAGCAGCCTCCGAATAACAGGGGACGGGGCCAACGTCCTGACTTTC. The variable domain in full, with the rest retrieved from reference TRBV7-3 and TRBJ2-6, is GAGVSQTPSNKVTEKGKYVELRCDPISGHTALYWYRQSLGQGPEFLIYFQGTGAADDSGLPNDRFFAVRPEGSVSTLKIQRTERGDSAVYLCASSLRITGDGANVLTFGAGSRLTVL.

The V gene is TRBV7-3, the J gene TRBJ2-2; D is uncertain. The CDR3 sequence is 13 residues long. Trimming removed 5 bases from V and 6 bases from J, with 10 bases in between. Germline CDR1 is SGHTA and CDR2 is FQGTGA. The CDR3 region is CASSAIRSGELFF. CDR3 coding DNA: TGTGCCAGCAGCGCAATTCGGTCCGGGGAGCTGTTTTTT. Looking up the rest from reference TRBV7-3 and TRBJ2-2 gives the full variable domain: GAGVSQTPSNKVTEKGKYVELRCDPISGHTALYWYRQSLGQGPEFLIYFQGTGAADDSGLPNDRFFAVRPEGSVSTLKIQRTERGDSAVYLCASSAIRSGELFFGEGSRLTVL.

This clonotype has just a few counts. The chain is built from TRBV9 and TRBJ2-6, with D uncertain. Germline V gene data show CDR1 as SGDLS and CDR2 as YYNGEE. The V end lost 2 bases, the J end lost 2 bases, and 14 bases lay between the germline ends. The CDR3 covers 17 residues. The CDR3 sequence: CASSVDADWAGANVLTF. Here the CDR3 DNA reads TGTGCCAGCAGCGTGGACGCTGACTGGGCTGGGGCCAACGTCCTGACTTTC.

The table lists this clonotype with a few counts. The genes are TRBV28 and TRBJ2-7; TRBD2 aligns across 13 bases. The V gene's germline CDR1 is MDHEN and CDR2 SYDVKM. V shed 5 bases, J shed 2 bases, and the junction held 6 bases outside the gene matches. This CDR3 region has 16 residues. CDR3 protein: CASSKLAGGKAYEQYF. CDR3 bases: TGTGCCAGCAGTAAACTAGCGGGAGGGAAGGCCTACGAGCAGTACTTC.

This clonotype was counted a few times. The V gene is TRBV7-6, the J gene TRBJ2-2, with D perhaps TRBD1 (7 bases). Germline V gene data show CDR1 as SGHVS and CDR2 as FNYEAQ. This CDR3 contains 14 residues. The V end was cut by 3 bases, the J end by 6 bases, with 11 bases between. In DNA, the CDR3 is TGTGCCAGCAGCTTCAGGGGGGCCGCCGGGGAGCTGTTTTTT. Protein sequence: CASSFRGAAGELFF.

This clonotype was detected a few times. V is TRBV6-5 and J is TRBJ1-1, with no clear D. CDR1 and CDR2 (germline): MNHEY, SVGAGI. The CDR3 length is 14 residues. The V end was cut by 0 bases, the J end by 8 bases, with 13 bases between. The CDR3 region is CASSYSRQVEEAFF. The CDR3 nucleotides are TGTGCCAGCAGTTACTCGAGGCAGGTAGAAGAAGCTTTCTTT.

This clonotype was picked up many times. The rearrangement uses TRBV9 and TRBJ2-7; D possibly uses TRBD1 or TRBD2 (5 bases each). From germline, CDR1 is SGDLS and CDR2 YYNGEE. This CDR3 contains 16 residues. Deletions cut 4 bases from V and 3 bases from J, with 20 bases between. CDR3 protein: CASSPEGTWKDYEQYF. In DNA form, the CDR3 reads TGTGCCAGCAGCCCCGAAGGGACGTGGAAGGACTACGAGCAGTACTTC.

At least ten counts were recorded for this clonotype. This rearrangement joins TRBV5-6 to TRBJ2-1; no firm D call. CDR1 and CDR2 (germline): SGHDT, YYEEEE. Trimming shortened V by 0 bases and J by 8 bases, and 9 bases separated the two germline ends. The CDR3 extends over 13 amino acids. CDR3 protein: CASSLGARDEQFF. The CDR3 DNA is TGTGCCAGCAGCTTGGGGGCACGGGATGAGCAGTTCTTC.

This clonotype has a count of ten or more. The rearrangement uses TRBV9 and TRBJ1-6; unclear D gene. The CDR3 consists of 12 residues. V lost 0 bases to trimming and J lost 9 bases, with 4 bases between them. Germline assignment: CDR1 SGDLS and CDR2 YYNGEE. For the CDR3, the DNA is TGTGCCAGCAGCGTAGGGTCTTCACCCCTCCACTTT. Protein product: CASSVGSSPLHF.

This clonotype was detected ten times or more. This chain links TRBV5-1 with TRBJ1-1, with D possibly matching TRBD1 (5 bases). Per germline, CDR1 SGHRS and CDR2 YFSETQ. V lost 2 bases and J 1 base, leaving 9 bases between the germline ends. The CDR3 length is 14 residues. CDR3 nucleotides: TGCGCCAGCAGCTTTGACGGGGGGAACACTGAAGCTTTCTTT. It translates to CASSFDGGNTEAFF.

Written as DNA, the CDR3 is TGTGCCAGCAGTGGGCCAATCTTGGTAGCGGGGGAAGAGACCCAGTACTTC. Its protein product is CASSGPILVAGEETQYF. This chain connects TRBV2 to TRBJ2-5; 9 nucleotides align to TRBD2. The CDR3 totals 17 residues. After removal of 4 bases from V and 3 bases from J, the junction contained 12 bases not matched to a gene. In germline, CDR1 is SNHLY, CDR2 FYNNEI.

This clonotype was seen repeatedly, ten times or more. V is TRBV6-5 and J is TRBJ2-6, with unresolved D. The germline V gene encodes CDR1 MNHEY and CDR2 SVGAGI. The CDR3 has 15 amino acids. Trimming took off 0 bases at V and 2 bases at J, with 5 bases between the two ends. In DNA form, the CDR3 reads TGTGCCAGCAGTTACTCGCACCCTGGGGCCAACGTCCTGACTTTC. This codes for CASSYSHPGANVLTF.

This clonotype was counted ten times or more. J is TRBJ2-7 and V is TRBV27; tentatively, D is TRBD2 (5 bases). CDR3 length equals 14 residues. The germline V gene encodes CDR1 MNHEY and CDR2 SMNVEV (reference sequence). With 6 bases removed from V and 4 bases from J, the gap between germline ends came to 16 bases. The CDR3 sequence: CASRPFAGYYEQYF. CDR3 coding DNA: TGTGCCAGCAGACCCTTCGCGGGCTATTACGAGCAGTACTTC.

This clonotype has only a few counts. The genes are TRBV21-1 and TRBJ1-1; TRBD1 is the table's D call, not checked against the DNA. TRBV21-1 is annotated as a pseudogene. There are 18 residues in the CDR3. Here the CDR3 DNA reads TGTGCCAGCCCTAGCAAGTCGACAGGGGACGGGTGTAGGACTGAAGCTTTCTTT. It is translated as CASPSKSTGDGCRTEAFF.

V is TRBV20-1 and J is TRBJ2-7, with 7 bases fitting TRBD1. Germline V gives CDR1 DFQATT, CDR2 SNEGSKA (reference sequence). V shed 5 bases and J 6 bases; nucleotides not matched to a gene: 13. This CDR3 spans 14 amino acids. The CDR3 bases are TGCAGTGCTGTCGTGACAGGGAAGGAAGGCGAGCAGTACTTC. Its translation is CSAVVTGKEGEQYF.